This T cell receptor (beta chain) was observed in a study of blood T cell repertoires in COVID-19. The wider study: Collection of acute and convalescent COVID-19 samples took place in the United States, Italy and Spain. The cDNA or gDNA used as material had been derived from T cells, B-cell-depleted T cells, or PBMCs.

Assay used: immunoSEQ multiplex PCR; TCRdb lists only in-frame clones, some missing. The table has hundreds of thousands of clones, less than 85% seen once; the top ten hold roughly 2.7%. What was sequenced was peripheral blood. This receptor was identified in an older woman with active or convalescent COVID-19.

DNA for the CDR3: TGTGCCAGCAGCCCCAGGACAGGGGAGACCCAGTACTTC. Its translation: CASSPRTGETQYF. V usage is TRBV13 and J usage is TRBJ2-5, with TRBD1 matching 8 bases. The CDR3 has 13 residues. CDR1 and CDR2 from the germline V gene are PRHDT and FYEKMQ (reference sequence). Trimming cost V 5 bases and J 5 bases; bases outside gene matches: 4.